This T cell receptor beta chain was recorded in a study of Ad26.COV2.S vaccination and SARS-CoV-2 variants. Study background: Participants got Ad26.COV2.S intramuscularly, once or twice 56 days apart.

Produced via immunoSEQ multiplex PCR; TCRdb's table is partial and in-frame only. In the table there are some 340,000 clones, approximately 86% of which are singletons. The treatment denotes: some 20 received Ad26.COV2.S at low or high dose, single or two shots; roughly 5 received placebo; per-sample allocation not given. The samples were gathered on day 63 after the first injection of vaccine or placebo. In the vaccine, an Ad26 vector expressed the SARS-CoV-2 spike of the Wuhan strain. This CDR3 comprises 18 residues. The ends lost 3 bases at V and 2 bases at J; junction bases unmatched: 12. CDR1 is KGHSH, CDR2 LQKENI, per germline.

The chain couples TRBV18 to TRBJ2-3; 9 bases are shared with TRBD2. The sequence came from a person between 18 and 65 years old who received the Ad26.COV2.S COVID-19 vaccine or a placebo. This specimen was peripheral blood, taken in a trial of Ad26.COV2.S vaccine versus placebo. Written as DNA, the CDR3 is TGTGCCAGCTCACCCCGACTAGCGGAACCTACTTTCACAGATACGCAGTATTTT. Protein: CASSPRLAEPTFTDTQYF.